The clone carrying this T cell receptor beta chain was recorded once. Stated time point: after dendritic cell vaccination, including at tumor progression/relapse. The sample comes from a study of glioma-infiltrating T cells after dendritic cell vaccination. Primers: 60 V beta forward and 13 J beta reverse. The data were produced by immunoSEQ multiplex PCR, yet TCRdb's version contains in-frame clones alone and is incomplete. The sample records roughly 100,000 clones, 85% to 90% being singletons. The CDR3 extends over 17 amino acids. Trimming left V 4 bases short and J 3 bases short, with 22 bases between. Germline CDR1 is SGHNT and CDR2 is YYREEE (reference sequence).

This receptor was identified in a human donor with glioblastoma. The rearrangement links TRBV5-4 to TRBJ2-5; D possibly corresponds to TRBD2 (7 bases). Sequenced here: blood, sampled after dendritic cell vaccination. The CDR3 loop is CASSQGRGSLLKETQYF. CDR3 coding DNA: TGTGCCAGCAGCCAGGGGCGGGGGAGCTTGCTGAAAGAGACCCAGTACTTC.